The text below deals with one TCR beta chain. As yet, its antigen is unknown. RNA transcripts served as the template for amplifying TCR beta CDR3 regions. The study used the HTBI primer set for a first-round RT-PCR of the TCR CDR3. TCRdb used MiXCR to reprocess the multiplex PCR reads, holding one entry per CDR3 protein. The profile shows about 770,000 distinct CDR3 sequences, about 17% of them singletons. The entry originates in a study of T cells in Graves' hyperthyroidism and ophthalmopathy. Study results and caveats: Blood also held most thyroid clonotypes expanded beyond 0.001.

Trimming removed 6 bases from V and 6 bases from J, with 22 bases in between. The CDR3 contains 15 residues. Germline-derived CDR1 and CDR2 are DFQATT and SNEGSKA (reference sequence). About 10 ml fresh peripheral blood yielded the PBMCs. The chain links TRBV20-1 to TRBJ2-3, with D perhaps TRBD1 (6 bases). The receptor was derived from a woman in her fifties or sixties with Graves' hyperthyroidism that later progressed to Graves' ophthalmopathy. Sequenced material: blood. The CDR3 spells CSADSRGHTEDTQYF. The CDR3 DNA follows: TGCAGTGCCGACAGTAGGGGACACACGGAGGATACGCAGTATTTT.